Listed below are T cell receptor beta chains from one sample, sequenced in a study of regulatory T cells in long-lasting Graves disease. One entry per CDR3 protein results from TCRdb running MiXCR on the multiplex PCR reads. This table has under 450,000 distinct CDR3 sequences, about 17% appearing once. Separately, the same data were catalogued under a study of T cells in Graves' hyperthyroidism and ophthalmopathy.

The sample consisted of peripheral blood mononuclear cells (PBMCs), taken at new diagnosis, from a patient treated with antithyroid drugs. Every receptor here comes from a woman under 30 with Graves disease. Both conserved end residues are part of each CDR3. A D gene is named only where the DNA matches it firmly. The size field is filled for only some rows; it gives once, few, many or a size class.

abundance	j_gene	v_gene	d_gene	CDR3nt	CDR3aa
many	TRBJ2-7	TRBV4-1	-	TGCGCCAGCAGCCAGGAGCCTCAAGTCTCCTACGAGCAGTACTTC	CASSQEPQVSYEQYF
-	TRBJ1-5	TRBV4-1	-	TGCGCCAGCAGCCTTACGGAACAGGGACAGCCCCAGCATTTT	CASSLTEQGQPQHF
few	TRBJ2-5	TRBV10-3	TRBD1	TGTGCCATCAGCTTACAGGGGACAAGAAAGACCCAGTACTTC	CAISLQGTRKTQYF
few	TRBJ1-3	TRBV13	-	TGTGCCAGCAGCTTAGAGGGAAGAAACACCATATATTTT	CASSLEGRNTIYF
-	TRBJ1-5	TRBV27	-	TGTGCCAGCAGTTGGTCTGTTAGCAATCAGCCCCAGCATTTT	CASSWSVSNQPQHF
-	TRBJ2-2	TRBV12-3/TRBV12-4	-	TGTGCCAGCCGGGCTTACGCGAACACCGGGGAGCTGTTTTTT	CASRAYANTGELFF
many	TRBJ2-3	TRBV12-5	-	TGTGCTAGTGCTACGTTCGGTGTAATGGGAACAGATACGCAGTATTTT	CASATFGVMGTDTQYF
many	TRBJ2-6	TRBV4-1	-	TGCGCCAGCAGCCAAGATCGAGGGTCTGGGGCCAACGTCCTGACTTTC	CASSQDRGSGANVLTF
many	TRBJ2-7	TRBV7-3	-	TGTGCCAGCAGCCCCCTCGTCGGGGGCCACGAGCAGTACTTC	CASSPLVGGHEQYF
many	TRBJ2-7	TRBV9	-	TGTGCCAGCAGCGTAGCCGCGGGCCAAAGCTCCTACGAGCAGTACTTC	CASSVAAGQSSYEQYF
many	TRBJ2-3	TRBV3-1	-	TGTGCCAGCAGCCAAGACTGGAGGGGCACTAGCACAGATACGCAGTATTTT	CASSQDWRGTSTDTQYF
many	TRBJ2-5	TRBV20-1	TRBD1	TGCAGTGCCCAGGACAGGGGGCAAGAGACCCAGTACTTC	CSAQDRGQETQYF
many	TRBJ1-4	TRBV20-1	TRBD1	TGCAGTGCTAGAGGGGACAGGGGGCTTGGTAATGAAAAACTGTTTTTT	CSARGDRGLGNEKLFF
many	TRBJ1-4	TRBV2	-	TGTGCCAGCAGTGAAGCAGGCCGGGCTGAAAAACTGTTTTTT	CASSEAGRAEKLFF
many	TRBJ2-5	TRBV28	TRBD2	TGTGCCAGCAGTTCAGTCCTAGTAACCGTGGGGGGGGAGACCCAGTACTTC	CASSSVLVTVGGETQYF
many	TRBJ2-7	TRBV10-3	-	TGTGCCATCAGTGAACGGCAGGCCTACGAGCAGTACTTC	CAISERQAYEQYF
many	TRBJ2-5	TRBV6-1	TRBD2	TGTGCCAGCAGTGACGGACTAGTGGGTTTTCAAGAGACCCAGTACTTC	CASSDGLVGFQETQYF
-	TRBJ2-1	TRBV11-2	TRBD1	TGTGCCAGCAGCTTAGAGGCCAGGGGGCTTCCCTACAATGAGCAGTTCTTC	CASSLEARGLPYNEQFF
-	TRBJ1-1	TRBV2	TRBD1	TGTGCCAGCAGTGAAGGCACCTTAGACAGGGTGAACGCTGAAGCTTTCTTT	CASSEGTLDRVNAEAFF
many	TRBJ2-1	TRBV6-2/TRBV6-3	-	TGTGCCAGCAGTCCCCAACCCAGCGGATTCTCCTACAATGAGCAGTTCTTC	CASSPQPSGFSYNEQFF
few	TRBJ1-3	TRBV4-1	-	TGCGCCAGCAGCCCTGGGCCCGGGGGAGCTGGAAACACCATATATTTT	CASSPGPGGAGNTIYF
-	TRBJ1-5	TRBV9	-	TGTGCCGGCAGCGTAGGGGGGGGAAATCAGCCCCAGCATTTT	CAGSVGGGNQPQHF
-	TRBJ2-5	TRBV4-1	TRBD1	TGCGCCAGCAGCTCGCGGACAGGGCTCGCCAAAGGGACCCAGTACTTC	CASSSRTGLAKGTQYF
many	TRBJ2-4	TRBV6-1	TRBD2	TGTGCCAGCAGTGAATATGTAACTAGCGGGGCCAAAAACATTCAGTACTTC	CASSEYVTSGAKNIQYF
-	TRBJ2-1	TRBV3-1	-	TGTGCCGGCAGGCAAGACGGGGTCCCACGGGAGCAGTTCTTC	CAGRQDGVPREQFF
many	TRBJ1-1	TRBV20-1	TRBD1	TGCAGTGCCACAGGGGTCACAGGGACCACTGAAGCTTTCTTT	CSATGVTGTTEAFF
few	TRBJ1-2	TRBV27	-	TGTGCCAGCGCGAATCGGACGGCTTTTAATGGCTACACCTTC	CASANRTAFNGYTF
many	TRBJ1-4	TRBV20-1	-	TGCAGTGCTAGAGGGGGACAAAGTTTTGAAAAACTGTTTTTT	CSARGGQSFEKLFF
-	TRBJ2-1	TRBV15	TRBD1	TGTGCCACCAGCGGACAGGGGTTCAATGAGCAGTTCTTC	CATSGQGFNEQFF
-	TRBJ2-1	TRBV2	TRBD1	TGTGCCAGCAGTTTGTCCGGGACAGGGGGAAACAATGAGCAGTTCTTC	CASSLSGTGGNNEQFF
many	TRBJ2-3	TRBV5-1	-	TGCGCCAGCAGCTTGGGACAGCACACAGATACGCAGTATTTT	CASSLGQHTDTQYF
many	TRBJ1-5	TRBV20-1	TRBD1	TGCAGTGCTAGTCAGGACAGGGATTCGGTTAGCAATCAGCCCCAGCATTTT	CSASQDRDSVSNQPQHF
-	TRBJ1-5	TRBV4-1	-	TGCGCCAGCAGCCAAGTCGAAGGGCCCCAGCATTTT	CASSQVEGPQHF
few	TRBJ2-7	TRBV13	-	TGTGCCAGCAGCCCGAAAGGACAGTTCCACGAGCAGTACTTC	CASSPKGQFHEQYF
many	TRBJ2-3	TRBV7-3	TRBD2	TGTGCCAGCAGCATTTCTAGCGGGAGGCCCACAGATACGCAGTATTTT	CASSISSGRPTDTQYF
many	TRBJ2-7	TRBV3-1	TRBD1	TGTGCCAGCAGCGGGGCAGGGGGAATCTACGAGCAGTACTTC	CASSGAGGIYEQYF
many	TRBJ1-1	TRBV18	-	TGTGCCAGCTCACCACCGATGGGGGAGAACACTGAAGCTTTCTTT	CASSPPMGENTEAFF
many	TRBJ2-3	TRBV10-3	TRBD2	TGTGCCATCAGTGACCACACTAGCGGGGGCCTTTCTAGCACAGATACGCAGTATTTT	CAISDHTSGGLSSTDTQYF
many	TRBJ2-3	TRBV2	TRBD1	TGTGCCAGCAGTGGAGGGGGACAGGGGGGCAGGGATACGCAGTATTTT	CASSGGGQGGRDTQYF
many	TRBJ2-5	TRBV11-2	TRBD1	TGTGCCAGCAGCTTAGAAATGACAGGGGGGGACCAAGAGACCCAGTACTTC	CASSLEMTGGDQETQYF